A selection of T cell receptor beta chains follows, all from one sample in a study of shared clonotypes between healthy human individuals. TCRdb's table, derived via immunoSEQ multiplex PCR, lists solely in-frame clones and lacks some. The sample consists of approximately 810,000 clones, more than 85% of them appearing once. Sequencing was done on a sample of naive CD8+ T cells sorted from blood. These receptors all come from a man aged 25 to 45 in good health. The CDR3 runs from the conserved cysteine through the conserved F or W. Each record gives: D gene, J gene, V gene, CDR3 protein, CDR3 DNA. D genes are given only for firm matches.

D gene: TRBD1
J gene: TRBJ2-3
V gene: TRBV4-1
CDR3 protein: CASSHRQGALNTQYF
CDR3 DNA: TGCGCCAGCAGCCATCGACAGGGGGCTCTGAATACGCAGTATTTT

D gene: TRBD2
J gene: TRBJ2-1
V gene: TRBV11-2
CDR3 protein: CASSGGTTYNEQFF
CDR3 DNA: TGTGCCAGCAGCGGCGGGACTACTTACAATGAGCAGTTCTTC

D gene: NA
J gene: TRBJ1-4
V gene: TRBV7-9
CDR3 protein: CASSLGQQSSKSNEKLFF
CDR3 DNA: TGTGCCAGCAGCTTAGGACAGCAATCCTCTAAGAGTAATGAAAAACTGTTTTTT

D gene: NA
J gene: TRBJ2-7
V gene: TRBV28
CDR3 protein: CASSNLEAGGEQYF
CDR3 DNA: TGTGCCAGCAGCAACCTAGAGGCCGGAGGCGAGCAGTACTTC

D gene: TRBD1
J gene: TRBJ1-2
V gene: TRBV6-5
CDR3 protein: CASGPQGESYGYTF
CDR3 DNA: TGTGCCAGCGGACCCCAGGGGGAGAGCTATGGCTACACCTTC

D gene: TRBD1
J gene: TRBJ1-1
V gene: TRBV28
CDR3 protein: CASRTRIRDRENTEAFF
CDR3 DNA: TGTGCCAGCAGAACTCGAATCCGGGACAGAGAAAACACTGAAGCTTTCTTT

D gene: NA
J gene: TRBJ2-7
V gene: TRBV11-1
CDR3 protein: CASSRLSDSYEQYF
CDR3 DNA: TGTGCCAGCAGCCGTTTAAGCGACTCCTACGAGCAGTACTTC

D gene: NA
J gene: TRBJ1-1
V gene: TRBV5-1
CDR3 protein: CASSLYSNTEAFF
CDR3 DNA: TGCGCCAGCAGCCTGTACTCGAACACTGAAGCTTTCTTT

D gene: TRBD1
J gene: TRBJ1-5
V gene: TRBV6-5
CDR3 protein: CASSYSEGAQPQHF
CDR3 DNA: TGTGCCAGCAGTTACAGTGAGGGGGCTCAGCCCCAGCATTTT

D gene: NA
J gene: TRBJ2-2
V gene: TRBV4-3
CDR3 protein: CASSHYVGTGELFF
CDR3 DNA: TGCGCCAGCAGCCACTATGTAGGCACCGGGGAGCTGTTTTTT

D gene: TRBD1
J gene: TRBJ2-1
V gene: TRBV19
CDR3 protein: CASSIGGGTGGINEQFF
CDR3 DNA: TGTGCCAGTAGTATAGGCGGTGGGACAGGGGGGATCAATGAGCAGTTCTTC

D gene: NA
J gene: TRBJ1-5
V gene: TRBV27
CDR3 protein: CASSLGGNNQPQHF
CDR3 DNA: TGTGCCAGCAGTTTAGGGGGGAACAATCAGCCCCAGCATTTT

D gene: NA
J gene: TRBJ2-7
V gene: TRBV13
CDR3 protein: CASSSRESSSYEQYF
CDR3 DNA: TGTGCCAGCAGCTCACGGGAGAGTAGCTCCTACGAGCAGTACTTC

D gene: TRBD2
J gene: TRBJ2-2
V gene: TRBV18
CDR3 protein: CASSPDRASGRAGELFF
CDR3 DNA: TGTGCCAGCTCACCAGATCGCGCTAGCGGGAGGGCCGGGGAGCTGTTTTTT

D gene: TRBD2
J gene: TRBJ2-7
V gene: TRBV27
CDR3 protein: CASRGRGSGSYEQYF
CDR3 DNA: TGTGCCAGCAGGGGGCGAGGTAGCGGGAGCTACGAGCAGTACTTC

D gene: NA
J gene: TRBJ1-1
V gene: TRBV5-4
CDR3 protein: CASSLAFDGTEAFF
CDR3 DNA: TGTGCCAGCAGCCTGGCCTTTGACGGCACTGAAGCTTTCTTT

D gene: TRBD2
J gene: TRBJ2-7
V gene: TRBV7-7
CDR3 protein: CASSLVWREFHEQYF
CDR3 DNA: TGTGCCAGCAGCTTAGTTTGGCGGGAGTTCCACGAGCAGTACTTC

D gene: NA
J gene: TRBJ1-1
V gene: TRBV6-1
CDR3 protein: CASIKGRAGTEAFF
CDR3 DNA: TGTGCCAGCATTAAGGGAAGGGCAGGCACTGAAGCTTTCTTT

D gene: NA
J gene: TRBJ2-7
V gene: TRBV6-1
CDR3 protein: CASRLTVLYEQYF
CDR3 DNA: TGTGCCAGCAGACTGACAGTCCTCTACGAGCAGTACTTC

D gene: TRBD2
J gene: TRBJ2-1
V gene: TRBV7-9
CDR3 protein: CASSLGLAKGEQFF
CDR3 DNA: TGTGCCAGCAGCTTAGGACTAGCTAAGGGTGAGCAGTTCTTC

D gene: NA
J gene: TRBJ2-7
V gene: TRBV4-1
CDR3 protein: CASSHETGSSRDYEQYF
CDR3 DNA: TGCGCCAGCAGCCACGAAACCGGCTCCTCTCGGGACTACGAGCAGTACTTC

D gene: TRBD1
J gene: TRBJ2-5
V gene: TRBV27
CDR3 protein: CASRTGREETQYF
CDR3 DNA: TGTGCCAGCAGGACAGGGCGGGAAGAGACCCAGTACTTC

D gene: NA
J gene: TRBJ2-7
V gene: TRBV29-1
CDR3 protein: CSVEDLSQSYEQYF
CDR3 DNA: TGCAGCGTTGAAGATTTGAGCCAGAGTTACGAGCAGTACTTC

D gene: NA
J gene: TRBJ2-7
V gene: TRBV4-3
CDR3 protein: CASSQDVGSYEQYF
CDR3 DNA: TGCGCCAGCAGCCAAGATGTGGGTAGCTACGAGCAGTACTTC

D gene: NA
J gene: TRBJ2-2
V gene: TRBV5-4
CDR3 protein: CASSVGSGELFF
CDR3 DNA: TGTGCCAGCAGCGTTGGAAGCGGGGAGCTGTTTTTT

D gene: TRBD1
J gene: TRBJ2-7
V gene: TRBV7-9
CDR3 protein: CASSPPGGQGAREQYF
CDR3 DNA: TGTGCCAGCAGCCCGCCTGGGGGACAGGGGGCTCGAGAGCAGTACTTC

D gene: NA
J gene: TRBJ2-3
V gene: TRBV4-2
CDR3 protein: CASRRERTSTDTQYF
CDR3 DNA: TGTGCCAGCAGACGCGAGCGGACTAGCACAGATACGCAGTATTTT

D gene: TRBD2
J gene: TRBJ2-2
V gene: TRBV9
CDR3 protein: CASSGGASGRVLRTGELFF
CDR3 DNA: TGTGCCAGCAGCGGAGGGGCTAGCGGGAGAGTATTGAGGACCGGGGAGCTGTTTTTT

D gene: NA
J gene: TRBJ2-1
V gene: TRBV27
CDR3 protein: CASSRSGRSSYNEQFF
CDR3 DNA: TGTGCCAGCAGTAGGTCAGGCCGAAGCTCCTACAATGAGCAGTTCTTC

D gene: NA
J gene: TRBJ2-1
V gene: TRBV2
CDR3 protein: CASIGGATYNEQFF
CDR3 DNA: TGTGCCAGCATAGGAGGGGCTACCTACAATGAGCAGTTCTTC

D gene: TRBD1
J gene: TRBJ2-5
V gene: TRBV6-5
CDR3 protein: CASSYQTGVAETQYF
CDR3 DNA: TGTGCCAGCAGTTACCAGACAGGGGTGGCAGAGACCCAGTACTTC

D gene: TRBD2
J gene: TRBJ2-3
V gene: TRBV7-3
CDR3 protein: CASSTGTNGPDTQYF
CDR3 DNA: TGTGCCAGCAGCACCGGGACTAACGGCCCAGATACGCAGTATTTT

D gene: NA
J gene: TRBJ2-1
V gene: TRBV11-3
CDR3 protein: CASSLVGSSYNEQFF
CDR3 DNA: TGTGCCAGCAGCTTAGTGGGGAGCTCCTACAATGAGCAGTTCTTC

D gene: TRBD1
J gene: TRBJ1-1
V gene: TRBV13
CDR3 protein: CASSVRGATEAFF
CDR3 DNA: TGTGCCAGCAGCGTCAGGGGGGCCACTGAAGCTTTCTTT

D gene: NA
J gene: TRBJ2-7
V gene: TRBV14
CDR3 protein: CASSQKGSRDFYEQYF
CDR3 DNA: TGTGCCAGCAGCCAAAAGGGGTCCAGGGACTTTTACGAGCAGTACTTC

D gene: NA
J gene: TRBJ2-7
V gene: TRBV6-1
CDR3 protein: CASSEFDEQYF
CDR3 DNA: TGTGCCAGCAGTGAATTTGACGAGCAGTACTTC

D gene: NA
J gene: TRBJ1-2
V gene: TRBV7-6
CDR3 protein: CASSSPGVGGYTF
CDR3 DNA: TGTGCCAGCAGCTCCCCGGGCGTAGGGGGCTACACCTTC